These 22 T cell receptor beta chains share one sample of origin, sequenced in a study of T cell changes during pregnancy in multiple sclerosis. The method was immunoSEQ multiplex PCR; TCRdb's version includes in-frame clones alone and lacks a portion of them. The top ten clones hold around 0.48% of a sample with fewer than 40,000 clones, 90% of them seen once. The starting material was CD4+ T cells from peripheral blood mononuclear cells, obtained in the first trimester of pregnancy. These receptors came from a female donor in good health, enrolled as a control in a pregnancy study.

The CDR3: CASNRQTNYGYTF. Here the CDR3 DNA reads TGTGCCAGCAACAGACAGACTAACTATGGCTACACCTTC. The rearrangement uses TRBV2 and TRBJ1-2; perhaps TRBD1 as D (5 bases). V was trimmed by 7 bases and J by 0 bases, leaving 9 bases between them. From germline, CDR1 is SNHLY and CDR2 FYNNEI. This CDR3 region has 13 residues.

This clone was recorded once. For the CDR3, the DNA is TGTGCCAGCAGCCCTAGGGAGGGGGAGGGAAGGTACAATGAGCAGTTCTTC. It specifies CASSPREGEGRYNEQFF. The chain is built from TRBV9 and TRBJ2-1, with D perhaps matching TRBD2 (7 bases). The germline V and J ends were trimmed by 4 bases and 4 bases, with 21 bases remaining between them. Germline CDR1 reads SGDLS; CDR2 reads YYNGEE. The length of the CDR3 is 17 residues.

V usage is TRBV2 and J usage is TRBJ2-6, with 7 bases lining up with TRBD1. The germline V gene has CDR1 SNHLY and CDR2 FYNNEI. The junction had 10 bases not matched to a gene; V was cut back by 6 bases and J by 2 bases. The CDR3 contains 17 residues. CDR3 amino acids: CASRGGDSKPGANVLTF. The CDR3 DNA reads TGTGCCAGCAGGGGTGGGGACAGCAAGCCTGGGGCCAACGTCCTGACTTTC.

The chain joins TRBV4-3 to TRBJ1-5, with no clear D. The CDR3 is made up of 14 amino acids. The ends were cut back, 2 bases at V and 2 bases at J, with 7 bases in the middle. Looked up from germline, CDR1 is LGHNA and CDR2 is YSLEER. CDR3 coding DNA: TGCGCCAGCAGCCAAAAAGCTGGCAATCAGCCCCAGCATTTT. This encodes CASSQKAGNQPQHF.

The DNA of the CDR3 is TGTGCCAGCAGTGAGGGGCTAGGGGGTGAGCAGTTCTTC. Translation gives CASSEGLGGEQFF. V usage is TRBV2 and J usage is TRBJ2-1, with D maybe TRBD1 (6 bases). Germline V gives CDR1 SNHLY, CDR2 FYNNEI. The CDR3 length is 13 residues. V was trimmed by 3 bases and J by 9 bases, leaving 12 bases between them.

CDR3 coding DNA: TGTGCCAGCAGCGGTCTAGGACAGGCGAACACTGAAGCTTTCTTT. Translation: CASSGLGQANTEAFF. The chain joins TRBV13 to TRBJ1-1; TRBD1 agrees at 7 bases. V lost 5 bases and J lost 1; bases outside the gene matches: 7. The CDR3 has 15 amino acids. CDR1 and CDR2 (germline): PRHDT, FYEKMQ (reference sequence).

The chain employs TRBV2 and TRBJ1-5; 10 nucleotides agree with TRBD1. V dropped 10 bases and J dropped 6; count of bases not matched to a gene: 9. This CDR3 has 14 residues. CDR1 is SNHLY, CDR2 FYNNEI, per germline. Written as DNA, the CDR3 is TGTGCCACTTCCCGGGACAGGGGTCCTCAGCCCCAGCATTTT. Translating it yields CATSRDRGPQPQHF.

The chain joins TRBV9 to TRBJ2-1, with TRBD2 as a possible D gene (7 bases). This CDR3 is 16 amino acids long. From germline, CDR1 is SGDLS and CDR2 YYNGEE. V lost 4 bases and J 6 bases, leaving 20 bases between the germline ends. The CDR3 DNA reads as TGTGCCAGCAGCCGACCTGGGGGGGGCATCTTCAATGAGCAGTTCTTC. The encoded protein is CASSRPGGGIFNEQFF.

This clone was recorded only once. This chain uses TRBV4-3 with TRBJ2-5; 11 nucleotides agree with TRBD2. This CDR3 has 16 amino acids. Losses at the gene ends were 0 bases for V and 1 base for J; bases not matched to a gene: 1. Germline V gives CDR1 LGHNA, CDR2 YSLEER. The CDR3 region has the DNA TGCGCCAGCAGCCAAGATAGCGGGGGGGTCCAAGAGACCCAGTACTTC. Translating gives CASSQDSGGVQETQYF.

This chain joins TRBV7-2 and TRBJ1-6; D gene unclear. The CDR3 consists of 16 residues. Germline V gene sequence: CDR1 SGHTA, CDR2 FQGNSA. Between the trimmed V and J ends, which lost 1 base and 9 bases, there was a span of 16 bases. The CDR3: CASSLGQSLIFSPLHF. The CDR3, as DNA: TGTGCCAGCAGCTTAGGCCAGTCCCTCATCTTTTCACCCCTCCACTTT.

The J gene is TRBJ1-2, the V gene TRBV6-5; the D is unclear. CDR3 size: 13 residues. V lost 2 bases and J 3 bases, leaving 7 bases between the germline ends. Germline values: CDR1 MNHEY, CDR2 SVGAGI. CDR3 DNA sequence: TGTGCCAGCAGTTACGGGAGGGACTATGGCTACACCTTC. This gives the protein CASSYGRDYGYTF.

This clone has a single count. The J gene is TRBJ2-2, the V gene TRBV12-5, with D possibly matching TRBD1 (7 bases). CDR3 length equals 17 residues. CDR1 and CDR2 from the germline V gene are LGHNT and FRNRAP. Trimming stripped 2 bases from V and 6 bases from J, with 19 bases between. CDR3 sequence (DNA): TGTGCTAGTGGTTTGCCCACAGGGGAGGTGGGTGCCGGGGAGCTGTTTTTT. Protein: CASGLPTGEVGAGELFF.

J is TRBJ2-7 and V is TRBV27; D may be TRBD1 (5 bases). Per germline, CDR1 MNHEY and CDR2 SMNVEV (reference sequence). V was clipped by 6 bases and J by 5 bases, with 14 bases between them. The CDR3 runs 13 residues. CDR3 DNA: TGTGCCAGCAGCAGGGCCCTATCGGACGAGCAGTACTTC. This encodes CASSRALSDEQYF.

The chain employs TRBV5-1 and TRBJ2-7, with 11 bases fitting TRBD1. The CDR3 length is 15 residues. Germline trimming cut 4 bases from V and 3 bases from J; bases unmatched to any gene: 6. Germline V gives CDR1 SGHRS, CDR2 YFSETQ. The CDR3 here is CASSGTGTGGYEQYF. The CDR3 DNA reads TGCGCCAGCAGCGGAACCGGGACAGGGGGCTACGAGCAGTACTTC. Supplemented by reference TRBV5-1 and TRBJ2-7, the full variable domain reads KAGVTQTPRYLIKTRGQQVTLSCSPISGHRSVSWYQQTPGQGLQFLFEYFSETQRNKGNFPGRFSGRQFSNSRSEMNVSTLELGDSALYLCASSGTGTGGYEQYFGPGTRLTVT.

The CDR3 loop reads CASISGGHYEQYF. In nucleotides, the CDR3 is TGTGCCAGCATTAGCGGGGGCCACTACGAGCAGTACTTC. This rearrangement joins TRBV28 to TRBJ2-7; TRBD2 aligns across 9 bases. Germline trimming cut 7 bases from V and 3 bases from J; bases unmatched to any gene: 4. The CDR3 consists of 13 residues. The germline V gene encodes CDR1 MDHEN and CDR2 SYDVKM.

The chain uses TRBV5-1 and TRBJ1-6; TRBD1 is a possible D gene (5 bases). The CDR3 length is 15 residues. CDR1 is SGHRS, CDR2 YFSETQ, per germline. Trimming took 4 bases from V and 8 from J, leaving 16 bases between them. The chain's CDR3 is CASSRGSGGDSPLHF. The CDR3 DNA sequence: TGCGCCAGCAGCAGGGGATCCGGGGGGGATTCACCCCTCCACTTT.

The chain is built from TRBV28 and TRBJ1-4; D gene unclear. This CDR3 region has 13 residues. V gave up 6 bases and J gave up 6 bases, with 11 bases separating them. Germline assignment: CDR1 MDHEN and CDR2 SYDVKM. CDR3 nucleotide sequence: TGTGCCAGCAGCTTACCCCCGTATGAAAAACTGTTTTTT. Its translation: CASSLPPYEKLFF.

CDR3 coding DNA: TGTGCTAGTGGTTTGTTTCGGACAGGGGGAGGATCACCCCTCCACTTT. Its translation: CASGLFRTGGGSPLHF. V is TRBV12-5 and J is TRBJ1-6; TRBD1 agrees at 10 bases. This CDR3 has 16 amino acids. J was trimmed by 10 bases and V by 2 bases; bases with no gene match: 8. CDR1 LGHNT and CDR2 FRNRAP come from the germline V gene.

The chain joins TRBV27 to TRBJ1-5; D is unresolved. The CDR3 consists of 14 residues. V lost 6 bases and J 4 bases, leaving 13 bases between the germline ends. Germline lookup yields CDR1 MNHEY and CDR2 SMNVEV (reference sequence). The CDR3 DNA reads TGTGCCAGCAGGGCGGTCAGTTCAAATCAGCCCCAGCATTTT. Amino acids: CASRAVSSNQPQHF.

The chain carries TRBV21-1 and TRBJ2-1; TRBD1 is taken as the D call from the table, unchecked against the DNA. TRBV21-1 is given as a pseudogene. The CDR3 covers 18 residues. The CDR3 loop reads CASSKARGQGRSYNEQFF. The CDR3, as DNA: TGTGCCAGCAGCAAAGCAAGGGGACAGGGACGATCCTACAATGAGCAGTTCTTC.

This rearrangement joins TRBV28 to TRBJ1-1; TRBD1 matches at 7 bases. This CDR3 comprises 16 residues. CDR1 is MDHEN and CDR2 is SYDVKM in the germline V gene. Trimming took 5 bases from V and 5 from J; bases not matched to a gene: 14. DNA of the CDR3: TGTGCCAGCAGTCCAGGGGGGTCTCTCGGGCGGACTGAAGCTTTCTTT. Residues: CASSPGGSLGRTEAFF.

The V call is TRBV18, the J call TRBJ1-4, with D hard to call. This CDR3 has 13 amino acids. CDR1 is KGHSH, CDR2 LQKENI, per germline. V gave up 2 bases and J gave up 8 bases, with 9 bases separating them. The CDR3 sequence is CASSPTAGEKLFF. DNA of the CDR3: TGTGCCAGCTCACCAACAGCGGGAGAAAAACTGTTTTTT.